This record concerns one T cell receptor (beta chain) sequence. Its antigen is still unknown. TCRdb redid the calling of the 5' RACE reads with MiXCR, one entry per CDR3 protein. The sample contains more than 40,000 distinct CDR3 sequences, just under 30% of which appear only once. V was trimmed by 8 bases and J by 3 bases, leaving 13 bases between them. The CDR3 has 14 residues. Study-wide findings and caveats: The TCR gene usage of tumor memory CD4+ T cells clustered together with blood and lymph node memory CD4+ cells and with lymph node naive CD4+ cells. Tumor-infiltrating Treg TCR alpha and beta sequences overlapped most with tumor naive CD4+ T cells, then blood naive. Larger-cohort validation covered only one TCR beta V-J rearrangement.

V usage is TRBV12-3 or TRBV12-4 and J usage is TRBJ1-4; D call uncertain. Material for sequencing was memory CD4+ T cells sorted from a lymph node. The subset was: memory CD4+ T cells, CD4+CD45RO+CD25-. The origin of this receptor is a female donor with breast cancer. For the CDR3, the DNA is TGTGCCAGCGGGGAGCAGTCGGCTAATGAAAAACTGTTTTTT. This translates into CASGEQSANEKLFF.